A single sample is the source of the 14 T cell receptor beta chains below, sequenced in a study of PD-1 blockade in classical Hodgkin lymphoma. Assay used: immunoSEQ multiplex PCR; TCRdb lists only in-frame clones, some missing. This sample has 57,000 or so clones, with about 85% found just once. Time point defined: cycle 4 day 1 (C4D1), after less than 7 weeks of nivolumab. Patients all relapsed after autologous stem cell transplantation, and there was variation in brentuximab vedotin exposure. Specimen: peripheral blood mononuclear cells (PBMCs), collected before the fourth cycle of nivolumab. These receptors all stem from a human donor with classical Hodgkin lymphoma.

The chain joins TRBV10-3 to TRBJ2-3; D tentatively reads TRBD1 or TRBD2 (5 bases each). The CDR3 sequence is 15 residues long. Trimming shortened V by 0 bases and J by 4 bases, and 11 bases separated the two germline ends. CDR1 is ENHRY and CDR2 is SYGVKD in the germline V gene. The CDR3 sequence is CAISESWQGPDTQYF. The CDR3 coding sequence is TGTGCCATCAGTGAGTCATGGCAGGGACCAGATACGCAGTATTTT.

This clone was detected a few times. The chain uses TRBV4-1 and TRBJ1-4, with unresolved D. The V end lost 4 bases, the J end lost 8 bases, and 8 bases lay between the germline ends. CDR1 and CDR2 from the germline V gene are MGHRA and YSYEKL. This CDR3 is built from 12 residues. This chain's CDR3 is CASSPRGEKLFF. The CDR3 DNA sequence: TGCGCCAGCAGCCCAAGAGGGGAAAAACTGTTTTTT.

Concerning this clone itself: Other DNA sequences in the same sample also yield this CDR3. The rearrangement links TRBV7-9 to TRBJ2-3; 11 bases match TRBD2. The germline V gene encodes CDR1 SEHNR and CDR2 FQNEAQ (reference sequence). V dropped 6 bases and J dropped 1; count of bases not matched to a gene: 3. The CDR3 contains 15 residues. The CDR3 loop reads CASRASGGRTDTQYF. CDR3 in DNA: TGTGCCAGCAGGGCTAGCGGGGGGCGCACAGATACGCAGTATTTT.

The rearrangement links TRBV19 to TRBJ2-5, with TRBD2 matching over 9 bases. The CDR3 loop spans 15 amino acids. Germline V gene sequence: CDR1 LNHDA, CDR2 SQIVND (reference sequence). Trimming at V came to 7 bases and at J to 0 bases, leaving 6 bases not matched to a gene. The DNA of the CDR3 is TGTGCCAGTAACCCTAGCGGGGCGAACCAAGAGACCCAGTACTTC. Amino acids: CASNPSGANQETQYF.

V is TRBV5-8 and J is TRBJ2-7; tentatively, D is TRBD2 (5 bases). Trimming shortened V by 0 bases and J by 7 bases, and 17 bases separated the two germline ends. Per germline, CDR1 SGHTS and CDR2 YDEGEE. The length of the CDR3 is 15 residues. The CDR3 DNA reads TGTGCCAGCAGCTTGGCTCGGGGTGAAGTAAGGGAGCAGTACTTC. This translates into CASSLARGEVREQYF.

The rearrangement joins TRBV5-1 to TRBJ2-2; 11 nucleotides match TRBD2. The CDR3 loop spans 16 amino acids. Unmatched junction bases numbered 10, after V lost 6 bases and J lost 6 bases. CDR1 and CDR2 from the germline V gene are SGHRS and YFSETQ. The CDR3, as DNA: TGCGCCAGCACGCCTTTAGCGGGGGGGTCCGCCGGGGAGCTGTTTTTT. It specifies CASTPLAGGSAGELFF. The full variable domain, completed using reference TRBV5-1 and TRBJ2-2, is KAGVTQTPRYLIKTRGQQVTLSCSPISGHRSVSWYQQTPGQGLQFLFEYFSETQRNKGNFPGRFSGRQFSNSRSEMNVSTLELGDSALYLCASTPLAGGSAGELFFGEGSRLTVL.

The V gene is TRBV10-3, the J gene TRBJ1-1; no clear D gene. The CDR3 length is 13 residues. The V and J ends lost 6 bases and 1 base respectively, with 9 bases between them. Looked up from germline, CDR1 is ENHRY and CDR2 is SYGVKD. CDR3 DNA sequence: TGTGCCATCAGGTTGCCTCCGAACACTGAAGCTTTCTTT. Its translation: CAIRLPPNTEAFF.

The chain is built from TRBV5-4 and TRBJ1-1, with D tentatively TRBD1 (6 bases). CDR3 length equals 13 residues. Trimming cost V 3 bases and J 6 bases, with 12 bases left between them. CDR1 and CDR2 from the germline V gene are SGHNT and YYREEE (reference sequence). The CDR3, as DNA: TGTGCCAGCAGCTGGGGGGGGCAGGCTGAAGCTTTCTTT. Encoded protein: CASSWGGQAEAFF.

The chain links TRBV10-2 to TRBJ1-4; 7 bases align to TRBD1. The CDR3 extends over 15 amino acids. Germline loops: CDR1 WSHSY, CDR2 SAAADI. The V segment lost 8 bases and the J segment 7 bases; nucleotides outside the gene matches: 13. The chain's CDR3 is CASQLEGAGSEKLFF. The CDR3 DNA reads TGCGCCAGCCAACTTGAGGGGGCAGGGAGTGAAAAACTGTTTTTT.

The chain recombines TRBV7-9 with TRBJ2-7; D may match TRBD1 or TRBD2 (5 bases each). The CDR3 is 14 amino acids. The V gene's germline CDR1 is SEHNR and CDR2 FQNEAQ (reference sequence). With 4 bases removed from V and 4 bases from J, the gap between germline ends came to 14 bases. The CDR3 reads CASSSRGEEYEQYF. The CDR3 region has the DNA TGTGCCAGCAGCTCCCGGGGCGAGGAATACGAGCAGTACTTC.

The CDR3 sequence: CATSARDRAVVSDEQFF. Here the CDR3 DNA reads TGTGCCACCAGCGCCCGGGACAGGGCTGTTGTTAGCGATGAGCAGTTCTTC. This chain joins TRBV15 and TRBJ2-1; TRBD1 agrees at 9 bases. The CDR3 has 17 amino acids. J gave up 8 bases and V 5 bases, and 16 bases lay outside the gene matches. The V gene's germline CDR1 is LNHNV and CDR2 YYDKDF (reference sequence).

The gene calls are TRBV5-1 and TRBJ1-4, with 10 bases that match TRBD1. Germline V CDR1 and CDR2: SGHRS, YFSETQ. V gave up 2 bases and J gave up 7 bases; unmatched junction bases: 5. This CDR3 spans 15 amino acids. DNA for the CDR3: TGCGCCAGCAGCTTTGAAGGGACAGGGGCTGAAAAACTGTTTTTT. It is translated as CASSFEGTGAEKLFF.

V gene TRBV6-6 combines with J gene TRBJ1-6; D perhaps matches TRBD1 (5 bases). V was pared by 7 bases and J by 4 bases, with 17 bases between. Germline V CDR1 and CDR2: MNHNY, SVGAGI (reference sequence). The CDR3 sequence is 16 residues long. The CDR3 DNA reads as TGTGCCAGCACCTCGTGGGAGGGGACTTATAATTCACCCCTCCACTTT. It is translated as CASTSWEGTYNSPLHF.

The J gene is TRBJ2-3, the V gene TRBV2; 9 bases agree with TRBD2. The CDR3 spans 14 residues. V shed 10 bases, J shed 4 bases, and the junction held 9 bases outside the gene matches. Germline-derived CDR1 and CDR2 are SNHLY and FYNNEI. The CDR3 is CATRWGGGADTQYF. The CDR3 nucleotides are TGTGCCACAAGGTGGGGCGGGGGGGCAGATACGCAGTATTTT.